The clone carrying this TCR beta chain turned up a few times. Its antigen is unidentified. The CDR3 extends over 16 amino acids. Trimming cost V 4 bases and J 9 bases; bases outside gene matches: 10. Germline loops: CDR1 SGHRS, CDR2 YFSETQ. The sequenced template was cDNA made from the entire isolated RNA. Only in-frame clones appear in the TCRdb table, and some are missing; sequencing was by immunoSEQ multiplex PCR. This sample has 550,000 to 850,000 clones, with 10% to 15% found just once. Via CD45RO/CCR7/CD25/CD127/CD95/CD27, cells of the CD4+ naive, central memory, regulatory and stem cell-like memory subsets were sorted. This sample is part of a study of beta chain features in type 1 diabetes. Study information: Analysis included over 90 million sorted cells drawn from all samples. Overall study findings and caveats: Shortening that was moderate but significant affected the TCRB CDR3s of Type 1 diabetes patients in all four CD4+ subsets. In type 1 diabetes patients, VDJ junctions had fewer insertions; deletions at these junctions were more frequent.

The sequencing sample was made of naive CD4+ T cells from blood. The V and J genes are TRBV5-1 and TRBJ2-1; 13 bases align to TRBD2. This sequence originates from a man aged 18 to 30 with type 1 diabetes. The CDR3 nucleotides are TGCGCCAGCAGCCTCGCCCCACTAGCGGGGGGGCCTGAGCAGTTCTTC. Amino acid sequence: CASSLAPLAGGPEQFF.